This TCR beta chain was found in a study of beta chain features in type 1 diabetes. Study conclusions and caveats: Researchers cautioned that cDNA sequencing could over-represent cells with high TCR expression.

With 0 bases removed from V and 0 bases from J, the gap between germline ends came to 8 bases. The CDR3 loop spans 15 amino acids. Looked up from germline, CDR1 is SGHRS and CDR2 is YFSETQ. Expressed TCRB transcripts got sequenced, as all isolated RNA was reverse transcribed. Libraries were prepared by immunoSEQ multiplex PCR; TCRdb keeps only in-frame clonotypes and omits some of them. This table has hundreds of thousands of clones, about 29% appearing once. In its sample, this clone was seen a few times. Its antigen is currently unknown. The sample carries other DNA sequences with the same CDR3. The chain has TRBV5-1 and TRBJ2-3, with D unresolved. This TCR derives from a young man in good health. The sequencing input was naive CD4+ T cells from blood. The CDR3 here is CASSLASPSTDTQYF. CDR3 in DNA: TGCGCCAGCAGCTTGGCGTCCCCAAGCACAGATACGCAGTATTTT.